This T cell receptor beta chain was profiled in a study of OX40 agonist ivuxolimab in advanced cancers. Study background: Cohort: around 86% men, mean age approximately 60, aged roughly 23 to 79.

No patient had autoimmune disease or received systemic immunosuppression. CDR3 length equals 16 residues. The germline V gene has CDR1 SEHNR and CDR2 FQNEAQ (reference sequence). The V segment lost 5 bases and the J segment 3 bases; nucleotides outside the gene matches: 11. The data were produced by immunoSEQ multiplex PCR, yet TCRdb's version contains in-frame clones alone and is incomplete. Among roughly 50,000 clones listed, roughly 80% were seen once. This material consisted of CD4+ or CD8+ T cells sorted from blood, taken in a trial of the OX40 agonist ivuxolimab. The sequence was obtained from an adult with an advanced solid tumor such as melanoma, head and neck, liver or kidney cancer. This sequence joins TRBV7-9 and TRBJ1-1; 8 bases agree with TRBD1. CDR3 DNA sequence: TGTGCCAGCAGCCCCCTCAGGGGGCGCCGAGACACTGAAGCTTTCTTT. Translating it yields CASSPLRGRRDTEAFF.